One sample yielded the 20 T cell receptor beta chains listed below, sequenced in a study of blood T cell repertoires in COVID-19. Assay used: immunoSEQ multiplex PCR; TCRdb lists only in-frame clones, some missing. The data contain fewer than 700,000 clones, roughly nine tenths of them singletons. Sequenced input: peripheral blood. The source is a woman aged 50 to 60 with COVID-19, enrolled during active disease.

The count of this clone is one. This rearrangement joins TRBV3-1 (or the pseudogene TRBV3-2) to TRBJ1-2, with D tentatively TRBD1 (6 bases). This CDR3 is built from 15 residues. Germline CDR1 is LGHDT and CDR2 is YNNKEL (reference sequence). Trimming removed 4 bases from V and 6 bases from J, with 18 bases in between. The CDR3 sequence: CASSPISGGGHGYTF. In DNA, the CDR3 is TGTGCCAGCAGCCCGATCTCGGGGGGCGGACATGGCTACACCTTC.

The chain uses TRBV18 and TRBJ1-1; TRBD1 aligns across 10 bases. Germline values: CDR1 KGHSH, CDR2 LQKENI. The CDR3 is 14 residues long. After removal of 6 bases from V and 1 base from J, the junction contained 2 bases not matched to a gene. The CDR3 region is CASSRTGGNTEAFF. The CDR3 coding sequence is TGTGCCAGCTCCAGGACAGGGGGGAACACTGAAGCTTTCTTT.

This rearrangement joins TRBV5-6 to TRBJ1-6; possible D gene TRBD1, 5 bases. V lost 4 bases and J lost 2, with 16 bases in between. CDR1 and CDR2 from the germline V gene are SGHDT and YYEEEE. The CDR3 runs 17 residues. The CDR3 DNA sequence: TGTGCCAGCAGCCTGGGGGGGGACGGCACCTATAATTCACCCCTCCACTTT. Protein: CASSLGGDGTYNSPLHF.

The gene calls are TRBV2 and TRBJ2-7, with D maybe TRBD1 (6 bases). This CDR3 has 15 amino acids. V lost 4 bases to trimming and J lost 4 bases, with 17 bases between them. The V gene's germline CDR1 is SNHLY and CDR2 FYNNEI. CDR3 sequence: CASSGQDRPPYEQYF. The CDR3 bases are TGTGCCAGCAGTGGACAGGACAGACCGCCTTACGAGCAGTACTTC. The full variable domain, completed using reference TRBV2 and TRBJ2-7, is EPEVTQTPSHQVTQMGQEVILRCVPISNHLYFYWYRQILGQKVEFLVSFYNNEISEKSEIFDDQFSVERPDGSNFTLKIRSTKLEDSAMYFCASSGQDRPPYEQYFGPGTRLTVT.

The chain employs TRBV24-1 and TRBJ2-5; maybe TRBD2 (6 bases). V was shortened by 4 bases and J by 5 bases, with 10 bases between the two germline ends. Germline V lookup: CDR1 KGHDR, CDR2 SFDVKD. The CDR3 has 13 amino acids. CDR3 region: CATSERGRETQYF. The CDR3 DNA is TGTGCCACCAGTGAACGGGGGAGGGAGACCCAGTACTTC.

Only a few counts were recorded for this clone. This sequence joins TRBV6-5 and TRBJ1-1, with D possibly TRBD1 on 5 matching bases. Germline CDR1 is MNHEY and CDR2 is SVGAGI. The CDR3 covers 13 residues. V gave up 5 bases and J gave up 6 bases, with 13 bases separating them. In DNA, the CDR3 is TGTGCCAGCAGTCCGAACTCACAGGCTGAAGCTTTCTTT. Translation gives CASSPNSQAEAFF.

The chain employs TRBV9 and TRBJ2-1, with TRBD1 as a possible D gene (5 bases). CDR3 size: 16 residues. The V gene's germline CDR1 is SGDLS and CDR2 YYNGEE. The ends were cut back, 0 bases at V and 8 bases at J, with 18 bases in the middle. The CDR3 DNA reads TGTGCCAGCAGCGTAGGTTTGGGTGAGTGGGGCCATGAGCAGTTCTTC. This gives the protein CASSVGLGEWGHEQFF.

The rearrangement joins TRBV7-2 to TRBJ2-3; 9 nucleotides agree with TRBD2. Germline values: CDR1 SGHTA, CDR2 FQGNSA. The ends lost 1 base at V and 5 bases at J; junction bases unmatched: 7. The CDR3 contains 16 residues. The CDR3 loop reads CASSLDLAGNQDTQYF. DNA for the CDR3: TGTGCCAGCAGCTTAGACCTAGCGGGGAACCAAGATACGCAGTATTTT.

This sequence joins TRBV25-1 and TRBJ1-2, with 10 bases aligning to TRBD1. Trimming cost V 0 bases and J 5 bases; bases outside gene matches: 12. The length of the CDR3 is 18 residues. Looked up from germline, CDR1 is MGHDK and CDR2 is SYGVNS. In DNA form, the CDR3 reads TGTGCCAGCAGTGAATATACGGGGACAGGGGAGGTTGGATATGGCTACACCTTC. Its translation: CASSEYTGTGEVGYGYTF.

This chain joins TRBV5-1 and TRBJ2-5, with 14 bases identical to TRBD2. CDR1 is SGHRS and CDR2 is YFSETQ in the germline V gene. The J segment lost 5 bases and the V segment lost 4 bases, leaving 7 bases of the junction unmatched. The CDR3 is 16 amino acids. The CDR3 reads CASSQMTSGGAETQYF. The DNA for the CDR3 is TGCGCCAGCAGCCAGATGACTAGCGGGGGGGCGGAGACCCAGTACTTC.

The V gene is TRBV5-1, the J gene TRBJ2-3, with a tentative D call TRBD2 (6 bases). The germline V gene encodes CDR1 SGHRS and CDR2 YFSETQ. The CDR3 is 16 residues long. Trimming removed 0 bases at V and 6 bases at J, with 17 bases between. The CDR3: CASSLEPGEEGDTQYF. CDR3 in DNA: TGCGCCAGCAGCTTGGAGCCCGGGGAGGAGGGCGATACGCAGTATTTT. Variable domain in full (rest from reference TRBV5-1 and TRBJ2-3): KAGVTQTPRYLIKTRGQQVTLSCSPISGHRSVSWYQQTPGQGLQFLFEYFSETQRNKGNFPGRFSGRQFSNSRSEMNVSTLELGDSALYLCASSLEPGEEGDTQYFGPGTRLTVL.

For the CDR3, the DNA is TGTGCCAGCAGGAGATATCAGGGGGCGCGTGAGACCCAGTACTTC. Its translation is CASRRYQGARETQYF. V usage is TRBV28 and J usage is TRBJ2-5; the match to TRBD1 covers 8 bases. J gave up 5 bases and V 6 bases, and 11 bases lay outside the gene matches. CDR1 and CDR2 from the germline V gene are MDHEN and SYDVKM. The CDR3 has 15 residues.

This clone was detected once. The chain uses TRBV9 and TRBJ2-1, with D possibly being TRBD1 (5 bases). Germline V gene lookup returns CDR1 SGDLS and CDR2 YYNGEE. The ends were cut back, 4 bases at V and 8 bases at J, with 19 bases in the middle. The CDR3 sequence is 15 residues long. CDR3: CASSPGHLRDHEQFF. CDR3 DNA: TGTGCCAGCAGCCCAGGACACTTAAGGGATCATGAGCAGTTCTTC.

The rearrangement links TRBV2 to TRBJ1-2; the D gene is possibly TRBD1 (5 bases). The ends were cut back, 6 bases at V and 3 bases at J, with 8 bases in the middle. Per germline, CDR1 SNHLY and CDR2 FYNNEI. This CDR3 spans 12 amino acids. The CDR3 protein is CASRGRHYGYTF. As DNA, the CDR3 is TGTGCCAGCAGGGGGCGGCACTATGGCTACACCTTC.

This sequence joins TRBV6-5 and TRBJ2-3; D ambiguous. The CDR3 is 13 amino acids. Between the trimmed V and J ends, which lost 5 bases and 4 bases, there was a span of 10 bases. Germline V gene data show CDR1 as MNHEY and CDR2 as SVGAGI. The CDR3 region has the DNA TGTGCCAGCAGTACCTACTTTGCAGATACGCAGTATTTT. It encodes CASSTYFADTQYF.

The rearrangement uses TRBV7-9 and TRBJ2-6, with unresolved D. Between the trimmed V and J ends, which lost 5 bases and 0 bases, there was a span of 2 bases. This CDR3 has 13 amino acids. Germline CDR1 reads SEHNR; CDR2 reads FQNEAQ (reference sequence). The CDR3 here is CASSRSGANVLTF. Here the CDR3 DNA reads TGTGCCAGCAGCCGCTCTGGGGCCAACGTCCTGACTTTC.

The chain carries TRBV10-3 and TRBJ2-3; 8 bases align to TRBD1. CDR3 size: 14 residues. CDR1 is ENHRY and CDR2 is SYGVKD in the germline V gene. The ends lost 6 bases at V and 6 bases at J; junction bases unmatched: 8. In DNA form, the CDR3 reads TGTGCCATCAGCTACAGGGGGGATTTCGATACGCAGTATTTT. This codes for CAISYRGDFDTQYF.

This clone was found once. Here the CDR3 DNA reads TGTGCCAGCAGCCGCCCTTCAGGGGGTAGCGTTGAAAAACTGTTTTTT. Translated, it gives CASSRPSGGSVEKLFF. This chain links TRBV3-1 (or the pseudogene TRBV3-2) with TRBJ1-4; TRBD1 matches 7 bases. From germline, CDR1 is LGHDT and CDR2 YNNKEL (reference sequence). This CDR3 spans 16 amino acids. With 4 bases clipped from V and 7 bases from J, the junction kept 12 bases outside the gene matches.

V gene TRBV11-2 combines with J gene TRBJ2-3; 9 nucleotides align to TRBD2. V lost 4 bases and J lost 0; bases outside the gene matches: 2. Germline-derived CDR1 and CDR2 are SGHAT and FQNNGV. This CDR3 contains 15 residues. For the CDR3, the DNA is TGTGCCAGCAGCTGGGCGGGGGGGAGCACAGATACGCAGTATTTT. Translation gives CASSWAGGSTDTQYF. Together with reference TRBV11-2 and TRBJ2-3, the CDR3 gives the full variable domain: EAGVAQSPRYKIIEKRQSVAFWCNPISGHATLYWYQQILGQGPKLLIQFQNNGVVDDSQLPKDRFSAERLKGVDSTLKIQPAKLEDSAVYLCASSWAGGSTDTQYFGPGTRLTVL.

This clone has only a few counts. The rearrangement joins TRBV10-1 to TRBJ1-1; tentatively, D is TRBD1 (5 bases). The CDR3 is 14 amino acids. Trimming pared 1 base from V and 1 base from J, leaving 7 bases between. Germline CDR1 reads WNHNN; CDR2 reads SYGVQD (reference sequence). The CDR3: CASSEYRSNTEAFF. The CDR3 DNA sequence: TGCGCCAGCAGTGAGTACAGGTCGAACACTGAAGCTTTCTTT.